This T cell receptor (beta chain) was sequenced in a study of shared clonotypes between healthy human individuals. Study observations and caveats: Larger estimated richness was generally seen in naive subsets than in memory subsets. Across several donors, naive CD4 shared roughly 5.1%, naive CD8 around 4%, memory CD4 roughly 2.2%, memory CD8 0.4% to 0.5%. Only blood samples were collected, and tissue repertoires likely differ.

Clones were sequenced by immunoSEQ multiplex PCR, and TCRdb holds only the in-frame ones, with some missing. Here the sample spans roughly 2,000,000 clones, about 94% being singletons. Notes on this clone: Its antigen is still unknown.

CD45RO-negative, CCR7-selected cells formed the naive CD8 fraction, which excluded terminally differentiated effector memory CD45RA+ cells. Trimming at V came to 5 bases and at J to 0 bases, leaving 6 bases not matched to a gene. This CDR3 region has 16 residues. Germline-derived CDR1 and CDR2 are SGHTA and FQGNSA. The sample comprised naive CD8+ T cells sorted from blood. The chain joins TRBV7-2 to TRBJ2-5, with 10 nucleotides matching TRBD1. The clonotype comes from a man aged 18 to 30 in good health. The CDR3 nucleotides read TGTGCCAGCAGCGCATGGGACAGGGGAAACCAAGAGACCCAGTACTTC. Translated, it gives CASSAWDRGNQETQYF. The whole variable domain, filled in from reference TRBV7-2 and TRBJ2-5, reads GAGVSQSPSNKVTEKGKDVELRCDPISGHTALYWYRQSLGQGLEFLIYFQGNSAPDKSGLPSDRFSAERTGGSVSTLTIQRTQQEDSAVYLCASSAWDRGNQETQYFGPGTRLLVL.